This T cell receptor (beta chain) stems from a study of T-cell reconstitution after alpha-beta-depleted transplantation in children. There are a few counts of this clonotype. Its specificity is not known. Preparing the TCRbeta library involved the use of unique molecular identifiers. TCRdb recomputed calls from the PCR reads with MiXCR, one row per CDR3 protein. The table shows about a million distinct CDR3 sequences, with about 30% occurring only once. Findings of the study overall: The study traced high day-60 TCRbeta diversity in some patients to surviving recipient T cells and thymic progenitors. Expanded clones from the graft, numbering several hundred, reportedly supplied alpha-beta T cells about two months after transplant.

This sequence was found in a boy under three years old who had a stem cell transplant for SCID, so the T cells may come from the graft donor. The material sequenced was PBMCs, mostly from graft donor cells, taken 360 days after TCRalphabeta/CD19-depleted stem cell transplant.

In DNA form, the CDR3 reads TGTGCCAGCAGCGTTGGGGGGAGTAGTAGCACTGAAGCTTTCTTT. Translation gives CASSVGGSSSTEAFF. The rearrangement uses TRBV7-6 and TRBJ1-1; D is perhaps TRBD1 (5 bases). There are 15 residues in the CDR3. With 5 bases removed from V and 4 bases from J, the gap between germline ends came to 17 bases. Germline values: CDR1 SGHVS, CDR2 FNYEAQ.